A single sample gave rise to the 21 T cell receptor beta chains below, sequenced in a study of T cell responses to AZD1222 COVID-19 vaccine (dated by TCRdb to 2020 to 2023). This specimen's time point label, interpreted: baseline before first vaccination. Library preparation used the immunoSEQ multiplex PCR assay. TCRdb retrieved this table from immuneACCESS and kept in-frame rearrangements only. Not all clones are present; in checked studies, unresolved V genes account for under half, and no reason is known for the remainder. The sample table records 45,000 to 55,000 clones; around 84% of these occur just once. The top ten clones comprise roughly 10% of the sample. The sample here was peripheral blood, taken on day 0 of AZD1222 vaccination. Receptors originate from an adult in good health.

The chain joins TRBV7-6 to TRBJ1-5; 9 bases fit TRBD1. This CDR3 region has 15 residues. The V and J ends lost 1 base and 7 bases, in that order; junction bases with no gene match: 5. Germline CDR1 reads SGHVS; CDR2 reads FNYEAQ. The DNA for the CDR3 is TGTGCCAGCAGCTTAGACGAGGGACAGGGACAGCCCCAGCATTTT. This gives the protein CASSLDEGQGQPQHF.

The chain has TRBV28 and TRBJ2-2; unclear D gene. The CDR3 consists of 11 residues. Trimming stripped 4 bases from V and 7 bases from J, with 4 bases between. Germline lookup yields CDR1 MDHEN and CDR2 SYDVKM. Here the CDR3 reads CASSSVGELFF. CDR3 bases: TGTGCCAGCAGTTCGGTCGGGGAGCTGTTTTTT.

V is TRBV10-1 and J is TRBJ2-7; D ambiguous. V was pared by 3 bases and J by 3 bases, with 18 bases between. Germline V gene lookup returns CDR1 WNHNN and CDR2 SYGVQD (reference sequence). The CDR3 runs to 16 residues. The CDR3 DNA reads as TGCGCCAGCAGTGACCCACTTGACGGACGAAACTACGAGCAGTACTTC. As protein: CASSDPLDGRNYEQYF.

CDR3 DNA: TGTGCCAGTAGGAACCGGGGCGCCGACTTAGAGGATGGCTACACCTTC. It encodes CASRNRGADLEDGYTF. This chain connects TRBV19 to TRBJ1-2, with D possibly being TRBD1 (5 bases). CDR3 length: 16 amino acids. Germline CDR1 is LNHDA and CDR2 is SQIVND (reference sequence). Trimming removed 6 bases from V and 6 bases from J, with 23 bases in between.

Of note for this clone: The sample has other DNA sequences that encode this CDR3 too. The V and J genes are TRBV5-1 and TRBJ2-7; D not resolved. Trimming removed 3 bases at V and 1 base at J, with 2 bases between. Germline V gene sequence: CDR1 SGHRS, CDR2 YFSETQ. The CDR3 is 11 amino acids. CDR3 DNA: TGCGCCAGCAGCTCGTCCTACGAGCAGTACTTC. Translating it yields CASSSSYEQYF.

This clone appeared once. This sequence joins TRBV3-1 (or the pseudogene TRBV3-2) and TRBJ2-7, with 9 bases lining up with TRBD2. The CDR3 loop spans 16 amino acids. Germline CDR1 reads LGHDT; CDR2 reads YNNKEL (reference sequence). The J segment lost 3 bases and the V segment lost 0 bases, leaving 6 bases of the junction unmatched. The CDR3 region has the DNA TGTGCCAGCAGCCAAGAACTAGCGGGCCCCATCTACGAGCAGTACTTC. As protein: CASSQELAGPIYEQYF.

The chain carries TRBV10-1 and TRBJ2-3; unclear D gene. Germline-derived CDR1 and CDR2 are WNHNN and SYGVQD (reference sequence). Trimming took 2 bases from V and 8 from J, leaving 11 bases between them. The CDR3 loop spans 13 amino acids. CDR3 bases: TGCGCCAGCAGTGAGCCCTATACCGGTACGCAGTATTTT. This codes for CASSEPYTGTQYF.

The rearrangement links TRBV11-2 to TRBJ2-5; either TRBD1 or TRBD2 may supply D (6 bases each). Trimming shortened V by 1 base and J by 4 bases, and 16 bases separated the two germline ends. CDR1 and CDR2 (germline): SGHAT, FQNNGV. The CDR3 covers 16 residues. The CDR3 DNA follows: TGTGCCAGCAGCTTAGGGGGGGCGCCGGAGGTAGAGACCCAGTACTTC. It is translated as CASSLGGAPEVETQYF.

V is TRBV4-1 and J is TRBJ1-4; D is undetermined. The germline V and J ends were trimmed by 1 base and 7 bases, with 10 bases remaining between them. CDR3 length: 14 residues. Germline lookup yields CDR1 MGHRA and CDR2 YSYEKL. The CDR3 DNA is TGCGCCAGCAGCCAAGGGTTCCGGGGTGAAAAACTGTTTTTT. Protein product: CASSQGFRGEKLFF.

This chain links TRBV11-3 with TRBJ1-6; D gene ambiguous. The germline V gene encodes CDR1 SGHNT and CDR2 YENEEA. The CDR3 length is 12 residues. The ends were cut back, 3 bases at V and 7 bases at J, with 4 bases in the middle. DNA for the CDR3: TGTGCCAGCAGCTTGACAAATTCACCCCTCCACTTT. It codes for CASSLTNSPLHF.

The chain is built from TRBV18 and TRBJ2-1; possibly TRBD1 or TRBD2 for D (6 bases each). CDR3 length equals 16 residues. Germline V lookup: CDR1 KGHSH, CDR2 LQKENI. V was shortened by 6 bases and J by 6 bases, with 21 bases between the two germline ends. The CDR3 region has the DNA TGTGCCAGCTCCCTGGACAGAGGGAGGATGGGCAATGAGCAGTTCTTC. Its translation: CASSLDRGRMGNEQFF.

V gene TRBV3-1 (or the pseudogene TRBV3-2) combines with J gene TRBJ1-6, with 9 bases fitting TRBD1. V lost 1 base, J lost 10 bases, and 5 bases stayed unmatched. Germline V lookup: CDR1 LGHDT, CDR2 YNNKEL (reference sequence). The length of the CDR3 is 15 residues. CDR3: CASSQGQGVGSPLHF. CDR3 coding DNA: TGTGCCAGCAGCCAAGGACAGGGGGTAGGATCACCCCTCCACTTT.

In its sample, this clone was seen once. This chain uses TRBV2 with TRBJ2-2, with D perhaps TRBD1 (5 bases). From germline, CDR1 is SNHLY and CDR2 FYNNEI. V lost 6 bases to trimming and J lost 1 base, with 9 bases between them. This CDR3 spans 14 amino acids. The CDR3 region is CASSFTGNTGELFF. CDR3 DNA: TGTGCCAGCAGCTTTACAGGGAACACCGGGGAGCTGTTTTTT.

The chain joins TRBV5-1 to TRBJ2-7, with D perhaps being TRBD1 or TRBD2 (6 bases each). V gave up 4 bases and J gave up 3 bases, with 14 bases separating them. The CDR3 runs to 14 residues. Germline assignment: CDR1 SGHRS and CDR2 YFSETQ. The CDR3 reads CASSLAGGDYEQYF. The DNA for the CDR3 is TGCGCCAGCAGCCTGGCCGGGGGCGACTACGAGCAGTACTTC.

The CDR3: CASSLRQGGREKLFF. The CDR3 region has the DNA TGTGCCAGCAGTTTGCGACAGGGGGGACGGGAAAAACTGTTTTTT. The chain recombines TRBV6-5 with TRBJ1-4, with 9 bases that match TRBD1. V was clipped by 4 bases and J by 8 bases; unmatched bases: 8. The CDR3 sequence is 15 residues long. From germline, CDR1 is MNHEY and CDR2 SVGAGI.

The chain couples TRBV28 to TRBJ1-2, with D perhaps TRBD1 (5 bases). The V gene lost 8 bases and the J gene lost 1 base, with 17 bases spanning the gap. This CDR3 region has 15 residues. In germline, CDR1 is MDHEN, CDR2 SYDVKM. CDR3 DNA: TGTGCCAGCGGGTCAGGGATCGTCAGTAACTATGGCTACACCTTC. As protein: CASGSGIVSNYGYTF.

This clone was detected only once. The CDR3 DNA sequence: TGTGCCAGCAGTGAACAGGAGTTTTCCTACGAGCAGTACTTC. This codes for CASSEQEFSYEQYF. V and J are TRBV25-1 and TRBJ2-7; no clear D. Germline-derived CDR1 and CDR2 are MGHDK and SYGVNS. V lost 2 bases, J lost 1 base, and 9 bases lay in between. This CDR3 has 14 amino acids.

This clone was found once. The gene calls are TRBV6-6 and TRBJ1-2; D remains unclear. The V gene's germline CDR1 is MNHNY and CDR2 SVGAGI (reference sequence). This CDR3 is built from 14 residues. The germline V and J ends were trimmed by 2 bases and 0 bases, with 7 bases remaining between them. The CDR3: CASSYMSANYGYTF. The CDR3 DNA reads as TGTGCCAGCAGTTACATGTCGGCTAACTATGGCTACACCTTC.

Comment on this clone: The junction differs from germline at one of its ends, possibly a read error. This sequence joins TRBV7-7 and TRBJ2-5, with 9 bases lining up with TRBD2. This CDR3 has 15 residues. Germline CDR1 and CDR2: SSHAT and FNYEAQ (reference sequence). CDR3 loop: CASSLLASGDGTQYF. DNA for the CDR3: TGTGCTAGCAGCTTATTGGCTAGCGGGGATGGGACCCAGTACTTC.

The chain uses TRBV7-2 and TRBJ1-5; D is unresolved. The germline gives CDR1 SGHTA, CDR2 FQGNSA. Trimming stripped 2 bases from V and 6 bases from J, with 8 bases between. CDR3 length: 13 residues. The CDR3 here is CASSLLGPQPQHF. CDR3 sequence (DNA): TGTGCCAGCAGCTTATTAGGGCCTCAGCCCCAGCATTTT.

The chain links TRBV12-5 to TRBJ2-7; D is perhaps TRBD2 (6 bases). This CDR3 contains 15 residues. Germline V CDR1 and CDR2: LGHNT, FRNRAP. Between the trimmed V and J ends, which lost 3 bases and 1 base, there was a span of 13 bases. CDR3 protein: CASGFKSAGSYEQYF. The DNA of the CDR3 is TGTGCTAGTGGTTTTAAGTCGGCGGGGTCCTACGAGCAGTACTTC.